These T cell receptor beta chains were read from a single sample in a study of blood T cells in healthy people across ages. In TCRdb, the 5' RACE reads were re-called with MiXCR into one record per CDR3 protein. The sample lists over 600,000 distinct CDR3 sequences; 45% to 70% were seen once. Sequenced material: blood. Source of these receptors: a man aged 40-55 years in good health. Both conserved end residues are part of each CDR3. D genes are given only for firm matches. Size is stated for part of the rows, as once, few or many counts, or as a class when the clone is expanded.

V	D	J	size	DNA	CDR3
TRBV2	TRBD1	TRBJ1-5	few	TGTGCCAGCAGTGAACAGGGGGCACAAACCAATCAGCCCCAGCATTTT	CASSEQGAQTNQPQHF
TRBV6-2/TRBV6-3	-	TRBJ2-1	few	TGTGCCAGCAGTCTAAATCCGGGTAATGAGCAGTTCTTC	CASSLNPGNEQFF
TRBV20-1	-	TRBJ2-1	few	TGCAGTCCGCCCCGTACGGGATCTGATGAGCAGTTCTTC	CSPPRTGSDEQFF
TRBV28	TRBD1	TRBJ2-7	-	TGTGCCAGCAGCACCTCGGTGGGACAGGGCGAGCAGTACTTC	CASSTSVGQGEQYF
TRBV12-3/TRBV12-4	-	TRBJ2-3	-	TGTGCCAGCAGTTTAGACGGGGGGCCAAGAGATACGCAGTATTTT	CASSLDGGPRDTQYF
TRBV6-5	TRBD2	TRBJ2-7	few	TGTGCCAGCAGCCTTAGGACTAGCGGGTCACCCTACGAGCAGTACTTC	CASSLRTSGSPYEQYF
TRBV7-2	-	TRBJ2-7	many	TGTGCCAGCAGTCCGGGACGGACCTACGAGCAGTACTTC	CASSPGRTYEQYF
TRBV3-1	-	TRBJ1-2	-	TGTGCCAGCAGCCAGGGTTCAGGAGGTGGCTACACCTTC	CASSQGSGGGYTF
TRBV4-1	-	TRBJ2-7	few	TGCGCCAGCAGCCAAGATGAGGGGGGAACTCTATCCTACGAGCAGTACTTC	CASSQDEGGTLSYEQYF
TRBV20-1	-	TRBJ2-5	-	TGCAGTGCTAATCCGCGGCTAGCGAGGCAAGAGACCCAGTACTTC	CSANPRLARQETQYF
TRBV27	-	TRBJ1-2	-	TGTGCCAGCAGCACTAACCGGGACGGCTTCTCCTATGGCTACACCTTC	CASSTNRDGFSYGYTF
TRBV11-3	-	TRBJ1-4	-	TGTGCCAGCAGCTTCCTCGGACAAGGGGGGATGGGGAAACTGTTTTTT	CASSFLGQGGMGKLFF
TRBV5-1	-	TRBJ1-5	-	TGCGCCAGCAGGAGGGATCTGGGCAATCAGCCCCAGCATTTT	CASRRDLGNQPQHF
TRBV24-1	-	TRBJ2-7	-	TGTGCCACCTCTACCCCCAAAGGAGGGGGATCCTACGAGCAGTACTTC	CATSTPKGGGSYEQYF
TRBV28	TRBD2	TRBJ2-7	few	TGTGCCAGCAGAACCTTAACCCTAGCGGGAGGCTACGAGCAGTACTTC	CASRTLTLAGGYEQYF
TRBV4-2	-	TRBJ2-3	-	TGTGCCAGCAGCCAAGAACTAAGAGGAGGCACAGATACGCAGTATTTT	CASSQELRGGTDTQYF
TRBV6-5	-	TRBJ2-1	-	TGTGCCAGCAATAGCGTCAGTCGCAATGAGCAGTTCTTC	CASNSVSRNEQFF
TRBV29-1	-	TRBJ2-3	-	TGCAGCGACGCAATTCATAGCCATACGCAGTATTTT	CSDAIHSHTQYF
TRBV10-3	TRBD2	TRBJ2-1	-	TGTGCCATCAGTGACTCGCCGACTAGCGTGGGCTACAATGAGCAGTTCTTC	CAISDSPTSVGYNEQFF
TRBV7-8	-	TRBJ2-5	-	TGTGCCAGCAGCTCTCCCTCGGAGACCCAGTACTTC	CASSSPSETQYF
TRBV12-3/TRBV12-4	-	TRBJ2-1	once	TGTGCCAGCAGTTTTTACAGGGTTTGGCAGTTCTTC	CASSFYRVWQFF
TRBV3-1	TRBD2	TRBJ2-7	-	TGTGCCAGCAGCCAAGATTTGGCTAGCGGGGCCTACGAGCAGTACTTC	CASSQDLASGAYEQYF
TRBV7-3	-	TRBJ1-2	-	TGTGCCAGCAGCACCAACCCGGGCAGTACATACTATGGCTACACCTTC	CASSTNPGSTYYGYTF
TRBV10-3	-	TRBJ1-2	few	TGTGCCATCAGTGAAAACGGGAATTATGGCTACACCTTC	CAISENGNYGYTF
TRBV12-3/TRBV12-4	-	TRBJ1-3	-	TGTGCTAGCAGTTTACGGGGAATAGGTTCTGGAAACACCATATATTTT	CASSLRGIGSGNTIYF
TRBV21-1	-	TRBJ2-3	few	TGTGCCAGCAATAGTAACAGGGTAGGGTCGGATACGCAGTATTTT	CASNSNRVGSDTQYF
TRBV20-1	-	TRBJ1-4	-	TGCAGTGCTAGACTACCTCCGGGGAGGGAGGAAAAACTGTTTTTT	CSARLPPGREEKLFF